Following are 24 T cell receptor beta chains from one sample sequenced in a study of blood T cells in healthy people across ages. It was with a sample-barcoded 5' primer and a J-beta primer mix that a second PCR of roughly 6 to 11 cycles was run. TCRdb reprocessed the 5' RACE reads with MiXCR, giving one entry per CDR3 protein. The table records about 760,000 distinct CDR3 sequences, 20% to 25% of them present only once. The same specimen was also included in a second study, on T cells of mothers and their children.

Sequenced input: blood. These receptors were taken from a boy aged 10-17 years in good health.

The CDR3 bases are TGTGCCACCAGCAGAGAATTTCCGGGAGCCTCCTACAATGAGCAGTTCTTC. Protein product: CATSREFPGASYNEQFF. The rearrangement joins TRBV15 to TRBJ2-1; D perhaps matches TRBD2 (6 bases). The germline V gene encodes CDR1 LNHNV and CDR2 YYDKDF (reference sequence). This CDR3 has 17 amino acids. Trimming removed 0 bases from V and 0 bases from J, with 12 bases in between. Filled out from reference TRBV15 and TRBJ2-1, the complete variable domain reads DAMVIQNPRYQVTQFGKPVTLSCSQTLNHNVMYWYQQKSSQAPKLLFHYYDKDFNNEADTPDNFQSRRPNTSFCFLDIRSPGLGDTAMYLCATSREFPGASYNEQFFGPGTRLTVL.

The chain combines TRBV5-1 with TRBJ2-3; 12 bases fit TRBD2. J gave up 5 bases and V 4 bases, and 11 bases lay outside the gene matches. The CDR3 sequence is 17 residues long. Looked up from germline, CDR1 is SGHRS and CDR2 is YFSETQ. This CDR3 reads CASSTGTSGLEGDTQYF. CDR3 nucleotides: TGCGCCAGCAGCACCGGGACTAGCGGGTTGGAGGGAGATACGCAGTATTTT.

The chain joins TRBV15 to TRBJ2-2, with 7 nucleotides matching TRBD1. The CDR3 is 14 residues long. With V trimmed by 3 bases and J by 6 bases, 4 bases remained unmatched. Per the germline V gene, CDR1 is LNHNV and CDR2 is YYDKDF (reference sequence). This CDR3 is CATSSRQGAGELFF. As DNA, the CDR3 is TGTGCCACCAGCAGTCGTCAGGGGGCCGGGGAGCTGTTTTTT.

CDR3 sequence (DNA): TGTGCCAGCAGCCGAGGAGGGAAAGTGGAGACCCAGTACTTC. Its protein product is CASSRGGKVETQYF. The chain employs TRBV11-2 and TRBJ2-5; TRBD2 is a possible D gene (6 bases). V gave up 5 bases and J gave up 5 bases, with 15 bases separating them. The V gene's germline CDR1 is SGHAT and CDR2 FQNNGV. This CDR3 has 14 residues.

This clonotype was seen only a few times. Here the CDR3 reads CASSPTDRAYEQYF. CDR3 coding DNA: TGTGCCAGCAGCCCGACAGACAGGGCTTACGAGCAGTACTTC. The V and J genes are TRBV3-1 and TRBJ2-7, with 7 bases aligning to TRBD1. Germline V gene data show CDR1 as LGHDT and CDR2 as YNNKEL (reference sequence). This CDR3 spans 14 amino acids. Trimming at V came to 4 bases and at J to 4 bases, leaving 7 bases not matched to a gene.

The CDR3 DNA is TGTGCCAGCAGTTACTTCAGCGCGGGGGTTGGGGAGACCCAGTACTTC. Its protein is CASSYFSAGVGETQYF. This rearrangement joins TRBV6-6 to TRBJ2-5, with TRBD2 identical over 7 bases. V lost 1 base to trimming and J lost 5 bases; unmatched junction nucleotides: 10. The germline CDR1 and CDR2 sequences are MNHNY and SVGAGI (reference sequence). The CDR3 is 16 residues long.

This chain joins TRBV6-1 and TRBJ2-1; 8 nucleotides align to TRBD2. The germline CDR1 and CDR2 sequences are MNHNS and SASEGT. CDR3 length equals 16 residues. The trim removed 8 bases at V and 5 bases at J, leaving 14 bases unmatched. The CDR3: CASSEPSGRPNNEQFF. The CDR3 nucleotides are TGTGCCAGCTCAGAACCTAGCGGGCGACCTAACAATGAGCAGTTCTTC.

The J gene is TRBJ2-1, the V gene TRBV7-9, with 12 positions matching TRBD2. This CDR3 is 17 amino acids long. Germline CDR1 and CDR2: SEHNR and FQNEAQ (reference sequence). V was clipped by 5 bases and J by 2 bases; unmatched bases: 7. The CDR3 bases are TGTGCCAGCAGCGGTAGACTAGCGGGAGTCACCTACAATGAGCAGTTCTTC. This sequence encodes CASSGRLAGVTYNEQFF.

The chain recombines TRBV2 with TRBJ1-1; 8 bases align to TRBD1. The CDR3 extends over 14 amino acids. CDR1 is SNHLY and CDR2 is FYNNEI in the germline V gene. V lost 5 bases to trimming and J lost 4 bases; unmatched junction nucleotides: 6. CDR3 nucleotides: TGTGCCAGCAGTCCTGACAGGGGTAGCACTGAAGCTTTCTTT. As protein: CASSPDRGSTEAFF.

This clonotype has just a few counts. This chain joins TRBV4-1 and TRBJ2-5; 8 bases are a match to TRBD2. The better agreement between TRBJ2-1 and the DNA end casts doubt on the J call. Germline V gene sequence: CDR1 MGHRA, CDR2 YSYEKL. This CDR3 has 17 amino acids. The CDR3 reads CASSPLVVAGNYNEQFF. The CDR3 DNA sequence: TGCGCCAGCAGCCCCTTGGTGGTAGCGGGAAACTACAATGAGCAGTTCTTC.

Note on this clonotype: Since a much larger clone is just one base distant, this may be a read error. This CDR3 reads CASRGGSQPQHF. DNA for the CDR3: TGTGCCAGCAGGGGGGGTAGTCAGCCCCAGCATTTT. This chain links TRBV27 with TRBJ1-5, with D perhaps TRBD1 (5 bases). The V and J ends lost 6 bases and 6 bases respectively, with 9 bases between them. CDR3 length: 12 amino acids. Per the germline V gene, CDR1 is MNHEY and CDR2 is SMNVEV (reference sequence).

In regard to this clonotype: A read error may account for a junction end that differs from germline. For the CDR3, the DNA is TGTGCCAGCACGCACAGGGGTTACACTGGAGCTTTCTTT. This gives the protein CASTHRGYTGAFF. The chain is built from TRBV12-3 or TRBV12-4 and TRBJ1-1; 7 nucleotides line up with TRBD1. There are 13 residues in the CDR3.

This rearrangement joins TRBV20-1 to TRBJ2-7; D might be TRBD1 (6 bases). V lost 0 bases and J lost 0, with 12 bases in between. Germline lookup yields CDR1 DFQATT and CDR2 SNEGSKA (reference sequence). The CDR3 is 15 residues long. This chain's CDR3 is CSARDLGALSYEQYF. In DNA, the CDR3 is TGCAGTGCTAGAGATTTGGGGGCGCTCTCCTACGAGCAGTACTTC.

The J gene is TRBJ2-7, the V gene TRBV7-9; tentative D call: TRBD1 (5 bases). The V gene's germline CDR1 is SEHNR and CDR2 FQNEAQ (reference sequence). This CDR3 comprises 13 residues. Trimming removed 4 bases from V and 4 bases from J, with 11 bases in between. CDR3: CASSYLAGYEQYF. CDR3 in DNA: TGTGCCAGCAGCTACCTTGCAGGGTACGAGCAGTACTTC.

This clonotype was counted a few times. This sequence joins TRBV7-3 and TRBJ2-5, with D possibly being TRBD1 (6 bases). Germline V gives CDR1 SGHTA, CDR2 FQGTGA. V was clipped by 4 bases and J by 5 bases, with 14 bases between them. The CDR3 is 14 residues long. In nucleotides, the CDR3 is TGTGCCAGCAGCTCACAGGGTTACGGGGAGACCCAGTACTTC. Protein product: CASSSQGYGETQYF.

This chain uses TRBV29-1 with TRBJ1-4; possible D gene TRBD1, 5 bases. The germline V gene encodes CDR1 SQVTM and CDR2 ANQGSEA. The CDR3 spans 13 residues. V was pared by 6 bases and J by 4 bases, with 12 bases between. The CDR3, as DNA: TGCAGCGTGCTGACAGTTTATAATGAAAAACTGTTTTTT. Translation gives CSVLTVYNEKLFF.

This clonotype showed up just a few times. V usage is TRBV7-8 and J usage is TRBJ2-5; 7 bases line up with TRBD2. Germline V gene data show CDR1 as SGHVS and CDR2 as FQNEAQ. The CDR3 sequence is 17 residues long. The V segment lost 5 bases and the J segment 5 bases; nucleotides outside the gene matches: 17. CDR3 protein: CASSPILRAGEEETQYF. The CDR3 DNA is TGTGCCAGCAGCCCGATTCTGAGGGCGGGAGAAGAGGAGACCCAGTACTTC.

This chain joins TRBV7-9 and TRBJ1-2; 7 bases map to TRBD1. The CDR3 sequence is 15 residues long. With 0 bases clipped from V and 0 bases from J, the junction kept 1 base outside the gene matches. Germline V CDR1 and CDR2: SEHNR, FQNEAQ (reference sequence). CDR3 sequence: CASSLADRSNYGYTF. The CDR3 coding sequence is TGTGCCAGCAGCTTAGCGGACAGGTCTAACTATGGCTACACCTTC.

The chain carries TRBV9 and TRBJ2-5; TRBD2 matches 11 bases. Germline CDR1 SGDLS, CDR2 YYNGEE. This CDR3 contains 15 residues. Losses at the gene ends were 3 bases for V and 8 bases for J; bases not matched to a gene: 9. CDR3 nucleotide sequence: TGTGCCAGCAGCGCCACCGGGACTAGCGGCGCAACCCAGTACTTC. This sequence encodes CASSATGTSGATQYF.

The V and J genes are TRBV5-1 and TRBJ2-5, with TRBD1 identical over 8 bases. The end of the DNA aligns better with TRBJ2-7, so the J call may be wrong. The CDR3 covers 14 residues. Germline values: CDR1 SGHRS, CDR2 YFSETQ. The CDR3 spells CASSSDREPYEQYF. In nucleotides, the CDR3 is TGCGCCAGCAGCTCGGACAGGGAGCCCTACGAGCAGTACTTC.

This clonotype has a handful of counts. The junction differs from germline at one of its ends, possibly a read error. This chain uses TRBV6-6 with TRBJ2-7; 9 positions match TRBD1. In germline, CDR1 is MNHNY, CDR2 SVGAGI (reference sequence). This CDR3 has 15 residues. CDR3 amino acids: CASSYSDRGPYGQYF. DNA of the CDR3: TGTGCCAGCAGTTACTCGGACAGGGGTCCTTACGGGCAGTACTTC.

J is TRBJ2-3 and V is TRBV12-3 or TRBV12-4, with TRBD2 as a possible D gene (7 bases). V gave up 3 bases and J gave up 5 bases, with 18 bases separating them. CDR3 length: 16 residues. CDR3: CASSFFQRGGGDTQYF. DNA of the CDR3: TGTGCCAGCAGTTTCTTCCAGCGGGGAGGGGGAGATACGCAGTATTTT.

J is TRBJ2-6 and V is TRBV14; TRBD1 is a possible D gene (7 bases). The length of the CDR3 is 16 residues. Trimming removed 2 bases from V and 2 bases from J, with 10 bases in between. Per germline, CDR1 SGHDN and CDR2 FVKESK. The CDR3 loop is CASSQRRGAGANVLTF. The CDR3 DNA is TGTGCCAGCAGCCAACGCAGGGGGGCTGGGGCCAACGTCCTGACTTTC.

This clonotype showed up just a few times. The chain combines TRBV29-1 with TRBJ1-1, with TRBD1 matching 12 bases. The germline CDR1 and CDR2 sequences are SQVTM and ANQGSEA. The CDR3 runs 13 residues. Unmatched junction bases numbered 3, after V lost 6 bases and J lost 4 bases. The DNA for the CDR3 is TGCAGCGTCACGGGACAGGGGGCCACTGAAGCTTTCTTT. Translated: CSVTGQGATEAFF.